Below, 24 T cell receptor beta chains from the same sample are listed, as sequenced in a study of shared clonotypes between healthy human individuals. This table comes from immunoSEQ multiplex PCR, and its TCRdb copy is limited to in-frame clones, with some not included. The sample carries 1.6 million or so clones, 97% to 99% recorded once. Sample: naive CD4+ T cells sorted from blood. The subset was: CD45RA+ positively selected. These receptors came from a young man in good health.

The chain joins TRBV19 to TRBJ2-6, with D possibly called TRBD1 or TRBD2 (5 bases each). The V end was cut by 5 bases, the J end by 0 bases, with 17 bases between. The CDR3 has 18 residues. CDR1 is LNHDA, CDR2 SQIVND, per germline (reference sequence). CDR3 DNA sequence: TGTGCCAGTAGTTGGGCTTTACCAGGGACCTCTGGGGCCAACGTCCTGACTTTC. Translation gives CASSWALPGTSGANVLTF.

Note on this clone: Other nucleotide sequences in the sample specify the same CDR3. V is TRBV15 and J is TRBJ1-1; D uncertain. V was pared by 0 bases and J by 3 bases, with 5 bases between. The CDR3 contains 13 residues. Germline lookup yields CDR1 LNHNV and CDR2 YYDKDF (reference sequence). CDR3 in DNA: TGTGCCACCAGCAGAGATTCTGACACTGAAGCTTTCTTT. This translates into CATSRDSDTEAFF.

In DNA form, the CDR3 reads TGTGCCAGCAGACCCGGGCCGACCTACGAGCAGTACTTC. It specifies CASRPGPTYEQYF. The rearrangement uses TRBV28 and TRBJ2-7; D gene uncertain. Germline V gene lookup returns CDR1 MDHEN and CDR2 SYDVKM. The germline V and J ends were trimmed by 6 bases and 2 bases, with 11 bases remaining between them. This CDR3 region has 13 residues.

As concerns this clone: Other DNA sequences in this sample translate to the same CDR3. V and J are TRBV15 and TRBJ2-5, with D possibly being TRBD1 (5 bases). The CDR3 has 15 residues. Germline V CDR1 and CDR2: LNHNV, YYDKDF (reference sequence). Trimming cost V 0 bases and J 5 bases, with 13 bases left between them. The CDR3 protein is CATSRDRGSQETQYF. The CDR3 DNA reads TGTGCCACCAGCAGAGATAGGGGTTCTCAGGAGACCCAGTACTTC.

The J gene is TRBJ1-2, the V gene TRBV2; a possible D gene is TRBD1 (6 bases). The germline V gene has CDR1 SNHLY and CDR2 FYNNEI. Trimming cost V 2 bases and J 7 bases, with 11 bases left between them. The CDR3 contains 13 residues. In DNA, the CDR3 is TGTGCCAGCAGTGAAAACAGGGAGGTTGGCTACACCTTC. Translating gives CASSENREVGYTF.

The rearrangement joins TRBV9 to TRBJ2-7; 8 bases are shared with TRBD2. This CDR3 is built from 14 residues. Trimming at V came to 3 bases and at J to 3 bases, leaving 5 bases not matched to a gene. CDR1 is SGDLS and CDR2 is YYNGEE in the germline V gene. The CDR3 spells CASSEGLDGYEQYF. CDR3 DNA: TGTGCCAGCAGCGAGGGACTAGATGGCTACGAGCAGTACTTC.

In this sample, this clone turned up once. This rearrangement joins TRBV28 to TRBJ2-3, with D tentatively TRBD1 or TRBD2 (5 bases each). The CDR3 contains 16 residues. From germline, CDR1 is MDHEN and CDR2 SYDVKM. Trimming took 5 bases from V and 1 from J, leaving 16 bases between them. CDR3 bases: TGTGCCAGCAGTCATCACCGGGGCTCGGGCACAGATACGCAGTATTTT. This encodes CASSHHRGSGTDTQYF.

The CDR3 region is CASSSRTSGRYEQFF. CDR3 bases: TGCGCCAGCAGCTCCCGGACTAGCGGGAGATACGAGCAGTTCTTC. V is TRBV5-1 and J is TRBJ2-1; 13 bases are shared with TRBD2. Germline V gene lookup returns CDR1 SGHRS and CDR2 YFSETQ. The V and J ends lost 3 bases and 10 bases, in that order; junction bases with no gene match: 7. CDR3 length: 15 residues. Using reference TRBV5-1 and TRBJ2-1 for the parts outside the CDR3, the full variable domain is KAGVTQTPRYLIKTRGQQVTLSCSPISGHRSVSWYQQTPGQGLQFLFEYFSETQRNKGNFPGRFSGRQFSNSRSEMNVSTLELGDSALYLCASSSRTSGRYEQFFGPGTRLTVL.

This clone was recorded once. The chain combines TRBV5-1 with TRBJ2-3, with D hard to call. The CDR3 is 14 residues long. Germline loops: CDR1 SGHRS, CDR2 YFSETQ. V was shortened by 2 bases and J by 2 bases, with 9 bases between the two germline ends. The DNA for the CDR3 is TGCGCCAGCAGCTTCGACACCCTCACAGATACGCAGTATTTT. Translating it yields CASSFDTLTDTQYF.

V is TRBV4-2 and J is TRBJ2-5; no clear D gene. The germline gives CDR1 LGHNA, CDR2 YNFKEQ. Trimming shortened V by 0 bases and J by 3 bases, and 8 bases separated the two germline ends. The CDR3 contains 14 residues. The CDR3 reads CASSQDRPEETQYF. For the CDR3, the DNA is TGTGCCAGCAGCCAAGACAGGCCTGAAGAGACCCAGTACTTC.

The chain couples TRBV14 to TRBJ2-4; 7 nucleotides align to TRBD2. The germline V gene has CDR1 SGHDN and CDR2 FVKESK. With V trimmed by 4 bases and J by 0 bases, 6 bases remained unmatched. The CDR3 has 16 amino acids. As DNA, the CDR3 is TGTGCCAGCAGCCTAGGACTAGGACTAGCCAAAAACATTCAGTACTTC. Its protein product is CASSLGLGLAKNIQYF.

The chain recombines TRBV7-9 with TRBJ1-2, with D maybe TRBD1 (5 bases). Germline loops: CDR1 SEHNR, CDR2 FQNEAQ (reference sequence). The CDR3 has 15 amino acids. V gave up 3 bases and J gave up 4 bases, with 15 bases separating them. As DNA, the CDR3 is TGTGCCAGCAGCTTCAGGTCGGGGGATGGCTATGGCTACACCTTC. It specifies CASSFRSGDGYGYTF.

The chain joins TRBV11-3 to TRBJ1-1, with a possible D match to TRBD1 (6 bases). The CDR3 loop spans 16 amino acids. V was pared by 7 bases and J by 4 bases, with 22 bases between. The V gene's germline CDR1 is SGHNT and CDR2 YENEEA. DNA of the CDR3: TGTGCCAGCACCTACAGAGGGCGGGGACAAAGCACTGAAGCTTTCTTT. Its translation: CASTYRGRGQSTEAFF.

J is TRBJ2-7 and V is TRBV28; 8 bases fit TRBD1. Germline V gene lookup returns CDR1 MDHEN and CDR2 SYDVKM. The CDR3 totals 20 residues. V shed 2 bases, J shed 0 bases, and the junction held 18 bases outside the gene matches. Here the CDR3 reads CASSLSGPPWGTGFSYEQYF. The CDR3 DNA reads as TGTGCCAGCAGTTTAAGTGGTCCCCCTTGGGGGACAGGTTTCTCCTACGAGCAGTACTTC.

The genes are TRBV6-1 and TRBJ2-5, with D possibly being TRBD1 (5 bases). Looked up from germline, CDR1 is MNHNS and CDR2 is SASEGT. This CDR3 has 13 amino acids. Between the trimmed V and J ends, which lost 11 bases and 5 bases, there was a span of 18 bases. The CDR3 DNA sequence: TGTGCCGGGGCCCGGGCGGCGAGGGAGACCCAGTACTTC. Amino acids: CAGARAARETQYF.

Worth noting for this clone: This CDR3 is also generated by other DNA sequences in the sample. The chain joins TRBV7-9 to TRBJ1-5, with a weak D call TRBD1 (6 bases). This CDR3 has 15 amino acids. Germline V gene lookup returns CDR1 SEHNR and CDR2 FQNEAQ (reference sequence). V was clipped by 1 base and J by 4 bases, with 11 bases between them. CDR3 nucleotides: TGTGCCAGCAGCTTAGGAACAGGGTTAAATCAGCCCCAGCATTTT. Protein product: CASSLGTGLNQPQHF.

About this clone itself: This sample includes further DNA sequences coding for the same CDR3. The rearrangement links TRBV18 to TRBJ2-5; D gene unclear. Germline V gene data show CDR1 as KGHSH and CDR2 as LQKENI. Trimming took 2 bases from V and 5 from J, leaving 6 bases between them. The CDR3 runs to 12 residues. CDR3 protein: CASSPSTETQYF. The CDR3 DNA is TGTGCCAGCTCACCAAGTACGGAGACCCAGTACTTC.

This chain connects TRBV6-1 to TRBJ2-3; a weak D match, TRBD2 (6 bases). The CDR3 has 16 amino acids. V lost 3 bases and J 4 bases, leaving 17 bases between the germline ends. CDR1 and CDR2 (germline): MNHNS, SASEGT. CDR3 DNA sequence: TGTGCCAGCAGTGAGATGGTCTCAAGCGGGCCAGATACGCAGTATTTT. This sequence encodes CASSEMVSSGPDTQYF.

The V call is TRBV19, the J call TRBJ1-4, with TRBD1 matching 7 bases. Germline V gives CDR1 LNHDA, CDR2 SQIVND (reference sequence). Trimming cost V 7 bases and J 0 bases; bases outside gene matches: 11. The CDR3 sequence is 17 residues long. The CDR3 region is CASNSGQSFATNEKLFF. Written as DNA, the CDR3 is TGTGCCAGTAACTCGGGACAGAGTTTTGCAACTAATGAAAAACTGTTTTTT.

The count of this clone is one. The same CDR3 can be traced to other DNA sequences in this sample. The rearrangement links TRBV5-1 to TRBJ2-7; the D gene is possibly TRBD1 (6 bases). The V gene lost 0 bases and the J gene lost 2 bases, with 9 bases spanning the gap. CDR3 size: 14 residues. In germline, CDR1 is SGHRS, CDR2 YFSETQ. The CDR3 reads CASSLVAGAYEQYF. The CDR3 DNA reads as TGCGCCAGCAGCTTGGTGGCAGGGGCCTACGAGCAGTACTTC.

In this sample, this clone turned up once. The chain carries TRBV11-2 and TRBJ1-2; D possibly corresponds to TRBD1 (5 bases). This CDR3 is built from 12 residues. The germline gives CDR1 SGHAT, CDR2 FQNNGV. Trimming left V 7 bases short and J 8 bases short, with 14 bases between. The CDR3 here is CASNPSQGGYTF. For the CDR3, the DNA is TGTGCCAGCAATCCTTCCCAGGGCGGCTACACCTTC.

The V and J genes are TRBV2 and TRBJ2-3; 9 nucleotides line up with TRBD2. The CDR3 runs 14 residues. The germline gives CDR1 SNHLY, CDR2 FYNNEI. Trimming at V came to 10 bases and at J to 7 bases, leaving 12 bases not matched to a gene. The DNA for the CDR3 is TGTGCCACCATCGGTGCTAGCGGGGCAAATACGCAGTATTTT. This encodes CATIGASGANTQYF.

V is TRBV14 and J is TRBJ2-3; 7 positions agree with TRBD1. CDR1 is SGHDN, CDR2 FVKESK, per germline. V gave up 3 bases and J gave up 0 bases; unmatched junction bases: 9. This CDR3 region has 17 residues. This CDR3 reads CASSHLTGRSSTDTQYF. The CDR3 DNA follows: TGTGCCAGCAGCCATCTGACAGGGCGGTCAAGCACAGATACGCAGTATTTT.

This chain uses TRBV19 with TRBJ2-3; D perhaps matches TRBD2 (6 bases). The CDR3 has 13 amino acids. Germline CDR1 is LNHDA and CDR2 is SQIVND (reference sequence). V lost 0 bases and J 8 bases, leaving 9 bases between the germline ends. The CDR3 DNA reads as TGTGCCAGTAGTATAGAGCCCGGGGGTACGCAGTATTTT. The encoded protein is CASSIEPGGTQYF.